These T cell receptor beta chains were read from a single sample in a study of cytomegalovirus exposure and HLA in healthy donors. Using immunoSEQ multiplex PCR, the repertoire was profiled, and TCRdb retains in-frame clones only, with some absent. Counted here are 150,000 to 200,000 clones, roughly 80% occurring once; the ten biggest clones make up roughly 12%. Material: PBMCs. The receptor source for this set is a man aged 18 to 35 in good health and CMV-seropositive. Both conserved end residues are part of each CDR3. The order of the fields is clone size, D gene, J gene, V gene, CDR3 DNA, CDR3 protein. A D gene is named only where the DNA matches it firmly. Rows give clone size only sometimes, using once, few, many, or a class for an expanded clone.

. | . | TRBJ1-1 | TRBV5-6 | TGTGCCAGCAGCTTGGCCGGCGGGGCCCACACTGAAGCTTTCTTT | CASSLAGGAHTEAFF
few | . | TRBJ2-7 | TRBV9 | TGTGCCAGCAGCAACGATGCAAGCGGGCCCCTTTACGAGCAGTACTTC | CASSNDASGPLYEQYF
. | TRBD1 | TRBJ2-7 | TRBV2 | TGTGCCAGCAGAGACAGGGTCAACGAGCAGTACTTC | CASRDRVNEQYF
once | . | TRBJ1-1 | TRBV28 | TGTGCCAGCAGTTTGACAGGCCTTAACACTGAAGCTTTCTTT | CASSLTGLNTEAFF
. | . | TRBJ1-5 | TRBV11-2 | TGTGCCAGCAGCAATGGATACAGGGATAGCAATCAGCCCCAGCATTTT | CASSNGYRDSNQPQHF
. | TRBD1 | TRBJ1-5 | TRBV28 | TGTGCCAGCGAAGACAGGGGCTTGAGCAATCAGCCCCAGCATTTT | CASEDRGLSNQPQHF
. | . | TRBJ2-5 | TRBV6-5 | TGTGCCAGCAGTTACTCGAGGATACAAGAGACCCAGTACTTC | CASSYSRIQETQYF
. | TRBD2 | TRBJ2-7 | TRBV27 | TGTGCCAGCAGTTTATCCCTTGGGGCTAGCGGGACCTCCTACGAGCAGTACTTC | CASSLSLGASGTSYEQYF
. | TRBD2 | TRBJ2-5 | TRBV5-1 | TGCGCCAGCAGGGGGCGGAGCGCGGGGGGCCAAGAGACCCAGTACTTC | CASRGRSAGGQETQYF
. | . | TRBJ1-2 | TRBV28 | TGTGCCAGCCAGAGGTCTGGCTACACCTTC | CASQRSGYTF
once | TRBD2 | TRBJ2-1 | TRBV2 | TGTGCCAGCAGGGGGACTAGCGGATACAATGAGCAGTTCTTC | CASRGTSGYNEQFF
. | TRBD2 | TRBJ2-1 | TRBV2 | TGTGCCAGCAAAACGTGGCGGGAGGATGACAATGAGCAGTTCTTC | CASKTWREDDNEQFF
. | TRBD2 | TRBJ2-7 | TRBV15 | TGTGCCACCAGCAGTGATCTAGCGGGAGGGCCCCGCGAGCAGTACTTC | CATSSDLAGGPREQYF
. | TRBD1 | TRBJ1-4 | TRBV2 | TGTGCCAGTTTTGGGACAGTCCTTAATGAAAAACTGTTTTTT | CASFGTVLNEKLFF
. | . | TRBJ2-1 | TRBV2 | TGTGCCAGCAGTGATTCCTATGATCATGAGCAGTTCTTC | CASSDSYDHEQFF
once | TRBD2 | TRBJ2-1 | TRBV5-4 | TGTGCCAGCAGCCCGCGGGAGAAATCCTACAATGAGCAGTTCTTC | CASSPREKSYNEQFF
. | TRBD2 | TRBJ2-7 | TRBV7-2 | TGTGCCAGCAGCCCGTTAGCGGGAGTCCGCGAGCAGTACTTC | CASSPLAGVREQYF
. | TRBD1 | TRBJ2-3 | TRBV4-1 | TGCGCCAGCAGCCAGGGGACAGTGAGCACAGATACGCAGTATTTT | CASSQGTVSTDTQYF
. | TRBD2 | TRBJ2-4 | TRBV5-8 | TGTGCCAGCACCCCTATGTGGGCGGGAGAAGACATTCAGTACTTC | CASTPMWAGEDIQYF
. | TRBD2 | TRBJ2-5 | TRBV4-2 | TGTGCCAGCAGCCAAGGGTCTCGGGGGGGAGAGACCCAGTACTTC | CASSQGSRGGETQYF
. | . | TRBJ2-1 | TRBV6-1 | TGTGCCAGCAGTACTGACAGTGAGTCCTACAATGAGCAGTTCTTC | CASSTDSESYNEQFF
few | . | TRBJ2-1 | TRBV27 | TGTGCCAGCAGTTTACAGGTCGGATACAATGAGCAGTTCTTC | CASSLQVGYNEQFF
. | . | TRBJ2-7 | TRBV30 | TGTGCCTGGGTTCTCGGGAGCGAGCAGTACTTC | CAWVLGSEQYF
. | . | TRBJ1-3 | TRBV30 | TGTGCCTGGGCAACAGGGATTGGAAACACCATATATTTT | CAWATGIGNTIYF
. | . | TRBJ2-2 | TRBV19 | TGTGCCAGTAGTGACCCGCGTCGCGGGACCACCGGGGAGCTGTTTTTT | CASSDPRRGTTGELFF
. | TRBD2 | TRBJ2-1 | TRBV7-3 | TGTGCCAGCAGCTTAGCGGGAGTCAACAATGAGCAGTTCTTC | CASSLAGVNNEQFF
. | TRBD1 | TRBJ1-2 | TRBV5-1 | TGCGCCAGCAGCTCGGGACAGGGAACCGGGGATGGCTACACCTTC | CASSSGQGTGDGYTF
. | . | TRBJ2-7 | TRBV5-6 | TGTGCCAGCAGCCGCGGGGCGTACCTGATCGGGGAGCAGTACTTC | CASSRGAYLIGEQYF
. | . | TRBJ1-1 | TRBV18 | TGTGCCAGCTCATCAACAAAACAGGGAATTAACACTGAAGCTTTCTTT | CASSSTKQGINTEAFF
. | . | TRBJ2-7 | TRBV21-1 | TGTGCCAGCACCCTAGCGGGAAGAACCTACGAGCAGTACTTC | CASTLAGRTYEQYF
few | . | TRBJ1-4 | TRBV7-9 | TGTGCCAGCAGCGCTCAGGGTTCGGCTAATGAAAAACTGTTTTTT | CASSAQGSANEKLFF
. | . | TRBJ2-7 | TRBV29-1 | TGCAGCGCGGGTGGGGCAGGCCCCTACGAGCAGTACTTC | CSAGGAGPYEQYF
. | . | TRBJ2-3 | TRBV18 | TGTGCCAGCTCACCACGGTTAGCAGTGGCGCAGTATTTT | CASSPRLAVAQYF
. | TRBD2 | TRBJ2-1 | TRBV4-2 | TGTGCCAGCAGCCACCTTAACGCTCTAGCGGGAGGACACAATGAGCAGTTCTTC | CASSHLNALAGGHNEQFF
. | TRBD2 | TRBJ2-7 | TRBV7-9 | TGTGCCAGCAGCCTACTGGGGGAGGGCCCCTACGAGCAGTACTTC | CASSLLGEGPYEQYF
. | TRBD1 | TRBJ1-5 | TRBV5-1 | TGCGCCAGCAAGCCCCGGACAGGATTCAATCAGCCCCAGCATTTT | CASKPRTGFNQPQHF
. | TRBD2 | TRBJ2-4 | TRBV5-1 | TGCGCCAGCAGCGTGAATACCGGACTAGCGGGAGCCAAAAACATTCAGTACTTC | CASSVNTGLAGAKNIQYF
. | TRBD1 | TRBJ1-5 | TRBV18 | TGTGCCAGCTCACGAATCCCATCCGGACAGGGAGATCAGCCCCAGCATTTT | CASSRIPSGQGDQPQHF
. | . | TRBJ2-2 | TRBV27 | TGTGCCAGCAGTTTCGACCAGGGAAACACCGGGGAGCTGTTTTTT | CASSFDQGNTGELFF
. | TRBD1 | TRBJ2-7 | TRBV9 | TGTGCCAGCAGCGTGCGTCCCGGGACAGATTACGAGCAGTACTTC | CASSVRPGTDYEQYF
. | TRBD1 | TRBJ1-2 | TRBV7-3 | TGTGCCAGCAGCTTTGGTGGGACAGGGATTGACTATGGCTACACCTTC | CASSFGGTGIDYGYTF
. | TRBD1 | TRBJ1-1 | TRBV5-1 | TGCGCCAGCAGGCCTAGGACAGGACTCACTGAAGCTTTCTTT | CASRPRTGLTEAFF
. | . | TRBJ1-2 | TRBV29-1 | TGCAGCGTGGCCTGGGGAGGCAACTATGGCTACACCTTC | CSVAWGGNYGYTF
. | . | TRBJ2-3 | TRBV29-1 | TGCAGCGTAAGGACTGCCGCAGATACGCAGTATTTT | CSVRTAADTQYF
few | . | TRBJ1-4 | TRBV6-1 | TGTGCCAGCAGCTGGACAGATGCAACTAATGAAAAACTGTTTTTT | CASSWTDATNEKLFF
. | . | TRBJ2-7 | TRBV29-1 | TGCAGCGTCGCCGTACGGGGCTACGAGCAGTACTTC | CSVAVRGYEQYF
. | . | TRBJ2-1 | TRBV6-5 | TGTGCCAGCAGTTACGGGCTGCAGTACAATGAGCAGTTCTTC | CASSYGLQYNEQFF
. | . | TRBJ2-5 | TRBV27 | TGTGCCAGCAGTGCGGGACTCCGAGAGACCCAGTACTTC | CASSAGLRETQYF
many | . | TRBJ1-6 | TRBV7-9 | TGTGCCAGCAGCTCTCACGATTCGGGGGGCATAGGATCACCCCTCCACTTT | CASSSHDSGGIGSPLHF
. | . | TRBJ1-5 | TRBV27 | TGTGCCAGCGGACGGGGGGGCGGCAATCAGCCCCAGCATTTT | CASGRGGGNQPQHF
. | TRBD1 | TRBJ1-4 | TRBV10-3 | TGTGCCATCAGTGAGACAGGGGGGGAAAAACTGTTTTTT | CAISETGGEKLFF
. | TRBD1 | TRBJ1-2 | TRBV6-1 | TGTGCCAGCAGGGAAAACAGGGGAGGAAATGGCTACACCTTC | CASRENRGGNGYTF
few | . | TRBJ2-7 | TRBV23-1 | TGCGCCAGCAGTCAGGACAGCTCCTACGAGCAGTACTTC | CASSQDSSYEQYF
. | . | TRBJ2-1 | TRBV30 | TGTGCCTGGAGTGTACTAGGCGGGTGGCCCTACAATGAGCAGTTCTTC | CAWSVLGGWPYNEQFF
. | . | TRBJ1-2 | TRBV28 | TGTGCCAGCAGGGAACAGAATAGCTATGGCTACACCTTC | CASREQNSYGYTF
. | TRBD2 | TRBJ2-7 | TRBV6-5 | TGTGCCAGCAGGCGGGGGGCTGGAACCTACGAGCAGTACTTC | CASRRGAGTYEQYF
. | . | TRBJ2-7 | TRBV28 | TGTGCCAGCAGTTTTCCCCTTACAGGGATCGACGAGCAGTACTTC | CASSFPLTGIDEQYF